The present T cell receptor beta chain was sequenced within a study of T cell responses to AZD1222 COVID-19 vaccine. The repertoire was sequenced with immunoSEQ multiplex PCR; TCRdb's copy has only in-frame clones and lacks some. This sample has 150,000 or so clones; 92% occur once, and the top ten carry 1.1%. Germline loops: CDR1 LNHDA, CDR2 SQIVND (reference sequence). Trimming pared 5 bases from V and 7 bases from J, leaving 12 bases between. This CDR3 is built from 14 residues. This sequence joins TRBV19 and TRBJ1-6; D is undetermined. The source material was peripheral blood, sampled 28 days after the second AZD1222 dose. This sequence was found in an adult who received the AZD1222 COVID-19 vaccine. The CDR3 DNA sequence: TGTGCCAGTAGTCAAGACCCCCCGAATTCACCCCTCCACTTT. Its protein product is CASSQDPPNSPLHF.